These 22 T cell receptor beta chains were sequenced from one sample in a study of blood T cell repertoires in COVID-19. Sequencing used immunoSEQ multiplex PCR; TCRdb keeps in-frame clones, though not all of them. The repertoire holds some 180,000 clones, nearly 80% seen once, with approximately 14% in the top ten. The sequenced sample consisted of PBMCs or T cells enriched from blood (not recorded which). All receptors derive from a man aged 55 to 70 who had been exposed to COVID-19.

The rearrangement links TRBV7-6 to TRBJ1-1; the D gene is possibly TRBD1 (6 bases). Trimming took off 0 bases at V and 1 base at J, with 9 bases between the two ends. CDR3 length: 15 residues. Germline V gives CDR1 SGHVS, CDR2 FNYEAQ. CDR3 DNA sequence: TGTGCCAGCAGCTTAGCACCGGGACAGAACACTGAAGCTTTCTTT. Protein: CASSLAPGQNTEAFF.

V gene TRBV28 combines with J gene TRBJ1-3, with unresolved D. Deletions cut 2 bases from V and 8 bases from J, with 16 bases between. This CDR3 has 15 amino acids. Germline V CDR1 and CDR2: MDHEN, SYDVKM. The CDR3 loop is CASSLEKSAGDTIYF. DNA for the CDR3: TGTGCCAGCAGTTTAGAGAAGTCTGCGGGAGACACCATATATTTT.

The gene calls are TRBV11-3 and TRBJ2-7, with no clear D. V gave up 8 bases and J gave up 2 bases, with 10 bases separating them. Germline values: CDR1 SGHNT, CDR2 YENEEA. CDR3 size: 12 residues. CDR3 loop: CASATETYEQYF. The CDR3 DNA is TGTGCCAGCGCGACTGAAACCTACGAGCAGTACTTC.

With regard to this clone: Its ends do not fully match the called genes, so a read error is possible. The chain joins TRBV5-6 to TRBJ1-2, with D possibly matching TRBD1 (5 bases). Per germline, CDR1 SGHDT and CDR2 YYEEEE. The CDR3 runs 12 residues. The CDR3 loop is CASSLVQGGSAF. The CDR3 region has the DNA TGTGCCAGCAGCTTGGTCCAGGGAGGAAGCGCCTTC.

The chain combines TRBV27 with TRBJ1-2; 7 bases fit TRBD1. Trimming took 6 bases from V and 8 from J; bases not matched to a gene: 9. Germline CDR1 reads MNHEY; CDR2 reads SMNVEV (reference sequence). The CDR3 totals 13 residues. CDR3 amino acids: CASSIDRAGGYTF. DNA of the CDR3: TGTGCCAGCAGCATCGACAGGGCGGGCGGCTACACCTTC.

There are a few counts of this clone. J is TRBJ1-3 and V is TRBV28, with D possibly TRBD1 on 6 matching bases. The CDR3 loop spans 16 amino acids. V was clipped by 5 bases and J by 0 bases, with 14 bases between them. Germline-derived CDR1 and CDR2 are MDHEN and SYDVKM. The CDR3 region is CASSLPGHNSGNTIYF. DNA for the CDR3: TGTGCCAGCAGTCTTCCGGGACACAACTCTGGAAACACCATATATTTT.

This chain links TRBV27 with TRBJ1-6; the match to TRBD1 covers 10 bases. J was trimmed by 14 bases and V by 5 bases; bases with no gene match: 12. Germline CDR1 is MNHEY and CDR2 is SMNVEV (reference sequence). This CDR3 comprises 15 residues. Written as DNA, the CDR3 is TGTGCCAGCAGTAGACAGGGGGCGCATTTAAGGACCCTCCACTTT. It encodes CASSRQGAHLRTLHF.

CDR3 protein: CASSPLATSYEQYF. CDR3 sequence (DNA): TGTGCCAGCAGCCCCCTAGCGACCTCCTACGAGCAGTACTTC. This chain joins TRBV7-2 and TRBJ2-7; weak D call: TRBD2 (6 bases). The V gene's germline CDR1 is SGHTA and CDR2 FQGNSA. The ends were cut back, 5 bases at V and 0 bases at J, with 11 bases in the middle. CDR3 size: 14 residues. Based on the CDR3 plus reference TRBV7-2 and TRBJ2-7, the full variable domain is GAGVSQSPSNKVTEKGKDVELRCDPISGHTALYWYRQSLGQGLEFLIYFQGNSAPDKSGLPSDRFSAERTGGSVSTLTIQRTQQEDSAVYLCASSPLATSYEQYFGPGTRLTVT.

The chain combines TRBV11-2 with TRBJ2-7; D not resolved. Trimming shortened V by 3 bases and J by 3 bases, and 6 bases separated the two germline ends. CDR1 and CDR2 (germline): SGHAT, FQNNGV. This CDR3 is 12 amino acids long. The CDR3 bases are TGTGCCAGCAGCTTGAGTAGCTACGAGCAGTACTTC. Translating gives CASSLSSYEQYF.

The V gene is TRBV27, the J gene TRBJ2-7; 10 positions agree with TRBD2. From germline, CDR1 is MNHEY and CDR2 SMNVEV (reference sequence). The trim removed 8 bases at V and 5 bases at J, leaving 12 bases unmatched. The CDR3 spans 15 residues. In nucleotides, the CDR3 is TGTGCCAGCCGATCTATAGCGGGAGGCCGGGACGAGCAGTACTTC. It yields the protein CASRSIAGGRDEQYF.

The chain employs TRBV9 and TRBJ2-1; maybe TRBD1 (5 bases). Trimming pared 2 bases from V and 3 bases from J, leaving 15 bases between. Germline loops: CDR1 SGDLS, CDR2 YYNGEE. The CDR3 has 16 residues. The CDR3 region is CASSVGAVAVYNEQFF. The DNA for the CDR3 is TGTGCCAGCAGCGTTGGGGCCGTCGCCGTCTACAATGAGCAGTTCTTC.

V gene TRBV6-1 combines with J gene TRBJ1-5, with 8 nucleotides matching TRBD1. After removal of 2 bases from V and 4 bases from J, the junction contained 7 bases not matched to a gene. The length of the CDR3 is 16 residues. The V gene's germline CDR1 is MNHNS and CDR2 SASEGT. The CDR3 DNA reads as TGTGCCAGCAGTGAACCAAGACAGGGGTATAATCAGCCCCAGCATTTT. The encoded protein is CASSEPRQGYNQPQHF.

This clone has more than one count but fewer than ten. The chain combines TRBV5-1 with TRBJ1-6, with D perhaps TRBD1 (5 bases). Germline-derived CDR1 and CDR2 are SGHRS and YFSETQ. The V and J ends lost 2 bases and 0 bases respectively, with 15 bases between them. This CDR3 has 18 amino acids. CDR3 protein: CASSFFSGTSSYNSPLHF. As DNA, the CDR3 is TGCGCCAGCAGCTTTTTCAGCGGGACCAGCTCCTATAATTCACCCCTCCACTTT.

The V and J genes are TRBV6-5 and TRBJ1-2; D gene uncertain. The germline V and J ends were trimmed by 4 bases and 10 bases, with 7 bases remaining between them. Germline V CDR1 and CDR2: MNHEY, SVGAGI. The length of the CDR3 is 10 residues. The CDR3 coding sequence is TGTGCCAGCAGTTTAGCCCACTACACCTTC. Protein: CASSLAHYTF.

The chain couples TRBV21-1 to TRBJ2-1; the table's D call of TRBD1 was not tested on the DNA. TRBV21-1 is marked as a pseudogene. This CDR3 has 16 residues. The CDR3, as DNA: TGTGCCAGCAGCAAAGGGCAGGGTTTGTCCTACAATGAGCAGTTCTTC. Protein product: CASSKGQGLSYNEQFF.

This sequence joins TRBV24-1 and TRBJ1-1, with TRBD1 matching over 8 bases. CDR3 size: 17 residues. V shed 3 bases, J shed 5 bases, and the junction held 13 bases outside the gene matches. CDR1 and CDR2 (germline): KGHDR, SFDVKD. The CDR3 region has the DNA TGTGCCACCAGTGATCCCCCCCCGGGACAGGTCGTGACTGAAGCTTTCTTT. This codes for CATSDPPPGQVVTEAFF.

The CDR3 nucleotides are TGTGCCAGCAGCTTCGACAGGGGGCTCTATCAGCCCCAGCATTTT. This encodes CASSFDRGLYQPQHF. V gene TRBV5-8 combines with J gene TRBJ1-5; TRBD1 agrees at 10 bases. With 2 bases clipped from V and 5 bases from J, the junction kept 4 bases outside the gene matches. Germline CDR1 SGHTS, CDR2 YDEGEE. The CDR3 runs 15 residues.

The chain combines TRBV3-1 (or the pseudogene TRBV3-2) with TRBJ2-7, with 7 bases lining up with TRBD2. V dropped 1 base and J dropped 3; count of bases not matched to a gene: 6. CDR3 length: 15 amino acids. Looked up from germline, CDR1 is LGHDT and CDR2 is YNNKEL (reference sequence). This CDR3 reads CASSQASGVLYEQYF. The DNA of the CDR3 is TGTGCCAGCAGCCAAGCCAGCGGGGTTCTCTACGAGCAGTACTTC.

V is TRBV27 and J is TRBJ2-7; the D gene is possibly TRBD1 (6 bases). V lost 5 bases to trimming and J lost 7 bases, with 24 bases between them. In germline, CDR1 is MNHEY, CDR2 SMNVEV (reference sequence). The CDR3 extends over 16 amino acids. CDR3 sequence: CASSPNTGTSQGEQYF. The CDR3 bases are TGTGCCAGCAGTCCGAACACCGGGACCTCCCAGGGGGAGCAGTACTTC.

The rearrangement joins TRBV10-3 to TRBJ2-7, with TRBD2 identical over 13 bases. Looked up from germline, CDR1 is ENHRY and CDR2 is SYGVKD. The ends lost 3 bases at V and 1 base at J; junction bases unmatched: 9. CDR3 length: 18 amino acids. CDR3 in amino acids: CAISELGRGLAGSYEQYF. CDR3 coding DNA: TGTGCCATCAGTGAACTCGGAAGGGGACTAGCGGGGTCCTACGAGCAGTACTTC.

This clone was seen only a few times. The chain recombines TRBV7-9 with TRBJ2-3, with 13 bases aligning to TRBD2. The CDR3 contains 14 residues. Looked up from germline, CDR1 is SEHNR and CDR2 is FQNEAQ (reference sequence). Trimming removed 6 bases from V and 3 bases from J; junction bases left unmatched: 0. Here the CDR3 reads CASRTSGRTDTQYF. CDR3 DNA sequence: TGTGCCAGCAGGACTAGCGGGAGGACAGATACGCAGTATTTT.

The chain uses TRBV2 and TRBJ1-2; tentative D call: TRBD1 (5 bases). The CDR3 sequence is 11 residues long. Per germline, CDR1 SNHLY and CDR2 FYNNEI. Trimming left V 7 bases short and J 12 bases short, with 15 bases between. The CDR3 sequence: CASNLAGQNTF. CDR3 coding DNA: TGTGCCAGCAACCTGGCGGGGCAGAACACCTTC.